The 18 T cell receptor beta chains given below trace back to one sample, sequenced in a study of CD8+ T cells in alopecia areata. Treatment reported: oral pan-JAK inhibitor, 5-10 mg twice daily. cDNA prepared by RNA extraction and subsequent reverse transcription served as the template for sequencing. Clones were read by immunoSEQ multiplex PCR, and TCRdb kept only the in-frame ones, dropping some. This table holds approximately 280,000 clones, 58% found once. The sequences come from CD4+ T cells sorted from blood, collected at week 24, from a patient treated with tofacitinib. All receptors come from a human donor with alopecia areata.

The chain links TRBV7-9 to TRBJ2-5, with D maybe TRBD1 (5 bases). The CDR3 runs to 16 residues. Germline V gene lookup returns CDR1 SEHNR and CDR2 FQNEAQ (reference sequence). V was trimmed by 1 base and J by 5 bases, leaving 17 bases between them. CDR3 in DNA: TGTGCCAGCAGCTTAGTAAAGGGGCTACTACGCGAGACCCAGTACTTC. It yields the protein CASSLVKGLLRETQYF.

This clone is a singleton in its sample. The V and J genes are TRBV19 and TRBJ1-2, with D maybe TRBD1 (5 bases). CDR1 LNHDA and CDR2 SQIVND come from the germline V gene (reference sequence). The CDR3 is 14 amino acids. The V end was cut by 7 bases, the J end by 7 bases, with 19 bases between. CDR3 DNA sequence: TGTGCCAGTACCGGCGGGCGGGGCGCGGCTGGCTACACCTTC. Translation: CASTGGRGAAGYTF.

The CDR3 here is CASSVATGELFF. CDR3 bases: TGTGCCAGCAGCGTAGCTACGGGGGAACTGTTTTTT. The chain uses TRBV9 and TRBJ1-4, with D maybe TRBD1 (5 bases). Trimming left V 0 bases short and J 12 bases short, with 9 bases between. This CDR3 region has 12 residues. Germline CDR1 is SGDLS and CDR2 is YYNGEE.

The V and J genes are TRBV29-1 and TRBJ2-3; 9 bases map to TRBD2. Germline trimming cut 5 bases from V and 0 bases from J; bases unmatched to any gene: 9. There are 16 residues in the CDR3. Germline CDR1 reads SQVTM; CDR2 reads ANQGSEA. The CDR3 protein is CSVTGLAGGSTDTQYF. The CDR3 region has the DNA TGCAGCGTTACGGGACTAGCCGGGGGGAGCACAGATACGCAGTATTTT.

The V gene is TRBV29-1, the J gene TRBJ1-4, with D possibly matching TRBD1 (6 bases). Trimming pared 7 bases from V and 8 bases from J, leaving 11 bases between. The V gene's germline CDR1 is SQVTM and CDR2 ANQGSEA. The CDR3 extends over 11 amino acids. CDR3 in amino acids: CSGRGGEKLFF. The CDR3 DNA is TGCAGCGGAAGAGGGGGGGAAAAACTGTTTTTT.

This chain uses TRBV28 with TRBJ2-3; 8 positions match TRBD1. This CDR3 contains 16 residues. CDR1 is MDHEN and CDR2 is SYDVKM in the germline V gene. J lost 1 base, V lost 8 bases, and 11 bases had no gene match. The CDR3 nucleotides read TGTGCCAGCCCTAGCCGGATGGACAGGGGCACAGATACGCAGTATTTT. Amino acid sequence: CASPSRMDRGTDTQYF.

This clone was counted between two and nine times. The chain is built from TRBV30 and TRBJ1-1; 11 positions agree with TRBD1. V lost 3 bases to trimming and J lost 3 bases; unmatched junction nucleotides: 6. Germline V lookup: CDR1 GTSNPN, CDR2 SVGIG (reference sequence). CDR3 length: 15 amino acids. CDR3: CAWRGQGVRYTEAFF. The CDR3 region has the DNA TGTGCCTGGAGGGGACAGGGGGTGCGGTACACTGAAGCTTTCTTT.

The gene calls are TRBV5-4 and TRBJ1-2; tentatively, D is TRBD1 (5 bases). Trimming removed 4 bases at V and 1 base at J, with 14 bases between. This CDR3 is built from 15 residues. Germline V lookup: CDR1 SGHNT, CDR2 YYREEE (reference sequence). As DNA, the CDR3 is TGTGCCAGCAGCCCCCGGGCAGGGATTAACTATGGCTACACCTTC. Protein: CASSPRAGINYGYTF. The variable domain in full, completed from reference TRBV5-4 and TRBJ1-2, reads ETGVTQSPTHLIKTRGQQVTLRCSSQSGHNTVSWYQQALGQGPQFIFQYYREEENGRGNFPPRFSGLQFPNYSSELNVNALELDDSALYLCASSPRAGINYGYTFGSGTRLTVV.

The chain joins TRBV5-1 to TRBJ1-2, with a possible D match to TRBD1 (5 bases). The length of the CDR3 is 15 residues. The germline V and J ends were trimmed by 0 bases and 3 bases, with 12 bases remaining between them. Germline V gene data show CDR1 as SGHRS and CDR2 as YFSETQ. The CDR3 loop reads CASSLGAGMDYGYTF. CDR3 in DNA: TGCGCCAGCAGCTTGGGTGCAGGGATGGACTATGGCTACACCTTC.

The chain combines TRBV6-6 with TRBJ2-3; D remains unclear. CDR3 length equals 12 residues. Germline CDR1 and CDR2: MNHNY and SVGAGI (reference sequence). The germline V and J ends were trimmed by 5 bases and 5 bases, with 8 bases remaining between them. The CDR3 bases are TGTGCCAGCAGTGCCCCTTTAGATACGCAGTATTTT. Protein product: CASSAPLDTQYF.

This clone was picked up a small number of times. The rearrangement uses TRBV10-3 and TRBJ1-4, with D maybe TRBD1 (5 bases). With 2 bases removed from V and 6 bases from J, the gap between germline ends came to 13 bases. The germline CDR1 and CDR2 sequences are ENHRY and SYGVKD. The CDR3 is 15 residues long. This CDR3 reads CAISETGLGDEKLFF. For the CDR3, the DNA is TGTGCCATCAGTGAGACAGGCCTAGGGGATGAAAAACTGTTTTTT.

DNA of the CDR3: TGCAGCGTTGAATACGACCATAGTGAGCAGTTCTTC. This sequence encodes CSVEYDHSEQFF. The chain employs TRBV29-1 and TRBJ2-1; no firm D call. This CDR3 contains 12 residues. Per germline, CDR1 SQVTM and CDR2 ANQGSEA. Trimming shortened V by 2 bases and J by 9 bases, and 11 bases separated the two germline ends.

The chain recombines TRBV19 with TRBJ2-7, with D uncertain. Germline assignment: CDR1 LNHDA and CDR2 SQIVND (reference sequence). The CDR3 runs 13 residues. V was trimmed by 7 bases and J by 0 bases, leaving 10 bases between them. The CDR3 nucleotides are TGTGCCAGTAAGGCAGGCAACTCCTACGAGCAGTACTTC. It specifies CASKAGNSYEQYF.

This chain connects TRBV2 to TRBJ2-7; D might be TRBD2 (6 bases). CDR3 length: 12 amino acids. Germline values: CDR1 SNHLY, CDR2 FYNNEI. V was shortened by 8 bases and J by 2 bases, with 10 bases between the two germline ends. The CDR3 loop is CASGTLPYEQYF. The CDR3 DNA reads TGTGCCAGCGGGACTTTGCCCTACGAGCAGTACTTC.

This rearrangement joins TRBV14 to TRBJ2-1; 9 bases are a match to TRBD2. CDR1 is SGHDN and CDR2 is FVKESK in the germline V gene. Germline trimming cut 4 bases from V and 3 bases from J; bases unmatched to any gene: 10. The CDR3 runs to 17 residues. The CDR3 bases are TGTGCCAGCAGCCTCTTTCTTCTAGCGGGGCGCTACAATGAGCAGTTCTTC. Protein sequence: CASSLFLLAGRYNEQFF.

The CDR3 spells CASTINSPLHF. CDR3 nucleotides: TGTGCCAGCACCATCAATTCACCCCTCCACTTT. V gene TRBV2 combines with J gene TRBJ1-6; D is undetermined. The V end was cut by 7 bases, the J end by 7 bases, with 5 bases between. Germline V gene sequence: CDR1 SNHLY, CDR2 FYNNEI. The CDR3 length is 11 residues.

This rearrangement joins TRBV30 to TRBJ2-2; D is possibly TRBD2 (6 bases). With 2 bases removed from V and 2 bases from J, the gap between germline ends came to 15 bases. Germline V CDR1 and CDR2: GTSNPN, SVGIG (reference sequence). The CDR3 has 16 amino acids. This CDR3 reads CAWSYPGLSNTGELFF. The DNA of the CDR3 is TGTGCCTGGAGTTATCCGGGACTGTCAAACACCGGGGAGCTGTTTTTT. Variable domain in full (rest from reference TRBV30 and TRBJ2-2): SQTIHQWPATLVQPVGSPLSLECTVEGTSNPNLYWYRQAAGRGLQLLFYSVGIGQISSEVPQNLSASRPQDRQFILSSKKLLLSDSGFYLCAWSYPGLSNTGELFFGEGSRLTVL.

The V gene is TRBV7-2, the J gene TRBJ2-7, with D tentatively TRBD1 (5 bases). V dropped 5 bases and J dropped 3 bases, with 20 bases sitting between them. The CDR3 consists of 16 residues. Germline V CDR1 and CDR2: SGHTA, FQGNSA. This chain's CDR3 is CASSQVGRADYYEQYF. CDR3 bases: TGTGCCAGCAGCCAGGTGGGCAGGGCGGATTACTACGAGCAGTACTTC.